The clone carrying this T cell receptor (beta chain) is classed as medium-sized. Its antigen remains unidentified. The CDR3 has 16 residues. After removal of 5 bases from V and 2 bases from J, the junction contained 8 bases not matched to a gene. CDR1 is MNHEY, CDR2 SMNVEV, per germline (reference sequence). This sample is part of a study of beta chain bispecific antibodies for T cell cancers. Study context: Healthy donor T cells cocultured with leukemia lines and bispecific antibodies.

TCRdb re-called the 5' RACE reads through MiXCR, storing one row per CDR3 protein. The table shows some 20,000 distinct CDR3 sequences, with about 2% occurring only once. Whole-study results and caveats: The leukemia cells, rather than normal T cells, gave most of the targeted TRBV signal. The TRBV12-3 share of total TRBV signal fell roughly 99% after anti-TRBV12 rather than anti-CD19 exposure.

T cells were expanded from blood mononuclear cells for roughly 3 days with anti-CD3 OKT3 or CD3/CD28 beads. This sample: Jurkat plus normal T cells with anti-TRBV12 bispecific. Sequenced here: healthy donor T cells cultured with leukemia cells, sampled from a culture containing a bispecific antibody targeting TCR Vbeta12. The clonotype originates from a human donor in good health. Some clones in this sample may be carry-over from other donors' samples. The V gene is TRBV27, the J gene TRBJ2-3, with TRBD2 matching over 9 bases. The CDR3 DNA is TGTGCCAGCAGTCCCGGGGCGGGGGGGTACACAGATACGCAGTATTTT. Protein sequence: CASSPGAGGYTDTQYF.